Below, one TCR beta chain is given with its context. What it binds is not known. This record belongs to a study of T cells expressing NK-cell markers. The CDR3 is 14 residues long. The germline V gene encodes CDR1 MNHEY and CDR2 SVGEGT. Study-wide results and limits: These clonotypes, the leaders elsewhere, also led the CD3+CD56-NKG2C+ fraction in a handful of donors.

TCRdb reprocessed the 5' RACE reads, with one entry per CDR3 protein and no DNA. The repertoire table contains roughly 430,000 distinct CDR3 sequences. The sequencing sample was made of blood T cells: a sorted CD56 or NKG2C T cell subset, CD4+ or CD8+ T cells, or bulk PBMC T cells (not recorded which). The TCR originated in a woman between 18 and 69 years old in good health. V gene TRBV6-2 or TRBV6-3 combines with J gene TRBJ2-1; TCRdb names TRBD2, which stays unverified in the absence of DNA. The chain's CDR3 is CASTELTTSGEQFF.